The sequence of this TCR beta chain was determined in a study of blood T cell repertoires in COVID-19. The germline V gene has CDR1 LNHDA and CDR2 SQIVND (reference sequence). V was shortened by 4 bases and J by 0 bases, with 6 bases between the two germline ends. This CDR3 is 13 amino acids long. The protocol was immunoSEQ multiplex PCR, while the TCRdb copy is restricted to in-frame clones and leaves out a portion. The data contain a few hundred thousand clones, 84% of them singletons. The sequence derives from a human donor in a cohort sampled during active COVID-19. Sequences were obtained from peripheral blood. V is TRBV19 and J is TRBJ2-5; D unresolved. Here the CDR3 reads CASSNSHQETQYF. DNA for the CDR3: TGTGCCAGTAGTAACAGTCACCAAGAGACCCAGTACTTC.